This T cell receptor beta chain was retrieved from a study of CD8 T cells in Susac syndrome. The authors reverse transcribed roughly 0.5 to 1 ug RNA with random hexamers. It was immunoSEQ multiplex PCR that amplified TCR beta CDR3 across 54 Vbeta and 13 Jbeta. TCRdb recomputed calls from the immunoSEQ multiplex PCR reads with MiXCR, one row per CDR3 protein. The sample shows 150,000 to 250,000 distinct CDR3 sequences, 90% to 95% of them seen only once. The germline V gene has CDR1 SNHLY and CDR2 FYNNEI. This CDR3 region has 12 residues. V gave up 6 bases and J gave up 0 bases, with 6 bases separating them. Sequencing of TCR beta was carried out in blood CD8+ and CD4+ T cells. The multiple sclerosis controls comprised treatment-naive patients whose relapsing-remitting disease was stable or active. Purification of the CD8+ and CD4+ T cells relied on negative isolation, and TEMRA cells underwent FACS enrichment.

The chain joins TRBV2 to TRBJ2-7, with a possible D match to TRBD2 (5 bases). Input material: CD4+ T cells from PBMCs. The TCR sequence derives from a human donor with multiple sclerosis. CDR3 residues: CASRRDSYEQYF. The CDR3 nucleotides read TGTGCCAGCAGACGGGACTCCTACGAGCAGTACTTC.